The source of this T cell receptor beta chain is a study of siplizumab effects on memory and regulatory T cells (dated by TCRdb to the late 2010s). For context, the study as a whole: The study looked at the effect of siplizumab, an anti-CD2 antibody, on alloreactive T-cell subsets in allogeneic mixed lymphocyte reactions made from human PBMCs. What the study reported, not specific to this receptor: No functional confirmation was obtained for the suppressive function of proliferating Tregs from siplizumab cultures. The cumulative frequency of alloreactive sequences traceable to unstimulated CD4+ memory T cells was significantly reduced by siplizumab. Among mappable alloreactive CD4+ clones, the Treg-derived fraction averaged around 69% with siplizumab versus 26.9% in control reactions. Because sequences below about 10^-5 frequency were poorly captured, only a minor fraction of alloreactive clones could be mapped to unstimulated subsets. About 80-97% of proliferating CD4+ or CD8+ clones could not be given a naive or memory phenotype. Unstimulated naive T cells appeared to be more diverse than memory T cells, and naive cells seemed to make a substantial contribution to the alloresponse.

Spanning cysteine to phenylalanine, the CDR3 consists of 12 amino acids. Solely the CDR3 DNA is kept, with 36 bases framed from the first base. CDR1 and CDR2 are read off the germline V gene (reference sequence) as GTSNPN and SVGIG. V was cut back by 0 bases and J by 4 bases, leaving a gap of 4 bases between them. On this clone itself: The target of this receptor is not known. Base qualities were left out, and no much larger clone turns up one base away.

Library construction relied on the immunoSEQ multiplex PCR assay. Roughly 10^5 TCR templates per sample were assayed on the deep sequencing platform. Genomic DNA extracted from sorted T cells was used for TCRbeta CDR3 sequencing. Concerning the study's data processing: Clonal analysis of TCRbeta CDR3 data was done in the R programming language. Alloreactive CD4+ and CD8+ clones were defined by comparing unstimulated samples with post-reaction CFSE-low samples. Regulatory or non-regulatory origin of alloreactive CD4+ clones was assigned by matching sequences to the sorted unstimulated Treg and non-Treg repertoires. Held by TCRdb, this immuneACCESS table contains in-frame sequences only and omits some clones. Under half of the omission traces to an unresolved V gene where checked; the cause of the rest is unknown. The V and J calls and clone size come from that table; D and trimming were worked out from the DNA. In this sample the table shows approximately 100,000 clones, about 93% of which occur a single time. The ten largest clonotypes hold approximately 0.66% of the sample.

Sorted unstimulated T cells and proliferating T cells recovered from mixed lymphocyte reactions were subjected to TCRbeta CDR3 sequencing. Fresh whole blood from around 11 HLA-typed healthy donors was used to isolate PBMCs. Unstimulated CD4+ regulatory T cells were FACS-sorted to map the origin of alloreactive clones. The TCR sequence derives from a human donor in good health. Sequencing used Tregs sorted from blood. The sequence links TRBV30 to TRBJ2-1; no D gene is confidently identified. The DNA sequence is TGTGCCTGGAGTGTCCAGTACAATGAGCAGTTCTTC. Its translation is CAWSVQYNEQFF.